Given below is one T cell receptor beta chain in context. What it binds is unknown. The CDR3 runs 15 residues. Molecular identifiers with 6-nucleotide sample barcodes were added during cDNA synthesis via template switching. cDNA encoding TCRalpha and TCRbeta underwent two nested PCRs of approximately 16 and 9 cycles, each of which was followed by bead purification. With the 5' RACE reads reprocessed, TCRdb shows one record per CDR3 protein and no DNA. The table counts approximately 330,000 distinct CDR3 sequences; approximately 2% lies in the top ten. These data originate in a study of monozygotic twins with inflammatory bowel disease. Study-level points and caveats: Similarity of repertoires did not differ between concordant and discordant twins, possibly from limited power.

Sequencing was carried out using blood. This chain uses TRBV12-3 or TRBV12-4 with TRBJ2-3; without DNA, the TCRdb call of TRBD2 cannot be checked. The clonotype originates from a human donor with ulcerative colitis or Crohn's disease, or a healthy co-twin of an affected twin (not recorded which). Here the CDR3 reads CASSFGAGATDTQYF.